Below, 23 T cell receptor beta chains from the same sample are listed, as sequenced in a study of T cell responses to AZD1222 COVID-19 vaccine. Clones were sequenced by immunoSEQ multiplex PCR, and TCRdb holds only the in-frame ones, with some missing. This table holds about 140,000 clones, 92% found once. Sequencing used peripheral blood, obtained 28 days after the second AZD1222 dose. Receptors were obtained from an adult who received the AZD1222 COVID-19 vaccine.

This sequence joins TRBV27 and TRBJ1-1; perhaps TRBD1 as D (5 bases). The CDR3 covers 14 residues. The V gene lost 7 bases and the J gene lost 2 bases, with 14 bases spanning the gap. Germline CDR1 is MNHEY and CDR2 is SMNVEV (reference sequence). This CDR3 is CASIRVRGNTEAFF. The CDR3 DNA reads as TGTGCCAGCATTCGCGTGAGGGGTAACACTGAAGCTTTCTTT.

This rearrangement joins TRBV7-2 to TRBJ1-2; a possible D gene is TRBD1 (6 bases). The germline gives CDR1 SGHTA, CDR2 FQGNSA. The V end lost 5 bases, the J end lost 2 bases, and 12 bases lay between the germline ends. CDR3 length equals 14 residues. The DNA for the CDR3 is TGTGCCAGCAGCCCTAGGCAGGGGAACTATGGCTACACCTTC. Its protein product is CASSPRQGNYGYTF.

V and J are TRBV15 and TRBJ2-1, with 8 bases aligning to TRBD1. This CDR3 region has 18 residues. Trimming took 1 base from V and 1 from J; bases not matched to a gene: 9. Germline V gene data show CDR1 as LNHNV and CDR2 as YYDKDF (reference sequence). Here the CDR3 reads CATSRVTAGGASYNEQFF. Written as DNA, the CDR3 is TGTGCCACCAGCAGAGTTACCGCAGGGGGCGCATCCTACAATGAGCAGTTCTTC.

The CDR3 DNA reads as TGTGCCAGTAGTATGAGGGGGAATAATTCACCCCTCCACTTT. This encodes CASSMRGNNSPLHF. The rearrangement joins TRBV19 to TRBJ1-6, with a tentative D call TRBD1 (6 bases). The CDR3 runs to 14 residues. V lost 3 bases and J lost 5, with 8 bases in between. Germline values: CDR1 LNHDA, CDR2 SQIVND (reference sequence).

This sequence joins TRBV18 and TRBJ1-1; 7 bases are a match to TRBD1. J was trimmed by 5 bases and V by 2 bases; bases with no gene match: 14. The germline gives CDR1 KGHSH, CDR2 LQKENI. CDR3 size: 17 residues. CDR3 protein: CASSPSSGTARVTEAFF. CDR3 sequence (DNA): TGTGCCAGCTCACCATCCTCTGGGACAGCCCGGGTGACTGAAGCTTTCTTT.

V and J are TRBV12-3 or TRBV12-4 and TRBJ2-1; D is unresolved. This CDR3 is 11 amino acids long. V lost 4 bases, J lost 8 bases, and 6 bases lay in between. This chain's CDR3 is CASSSSYEQFF. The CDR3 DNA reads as TGTGCCAGCAGTTCAAGCTATGAGCAGTTCTTC.

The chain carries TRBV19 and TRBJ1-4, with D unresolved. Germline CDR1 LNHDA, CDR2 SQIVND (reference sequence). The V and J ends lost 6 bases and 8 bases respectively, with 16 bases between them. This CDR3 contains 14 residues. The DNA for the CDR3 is TGTGCCAGTAGCTCGGGTAAGGTTCGGGAAAAACTGTTTTTT. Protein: CASSSGKVREKLFF.

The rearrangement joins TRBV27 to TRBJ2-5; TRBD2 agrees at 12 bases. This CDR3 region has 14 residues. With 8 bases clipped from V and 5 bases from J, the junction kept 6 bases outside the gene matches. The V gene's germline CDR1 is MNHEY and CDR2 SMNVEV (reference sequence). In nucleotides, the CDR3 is TGTGCCAGCGGGCCGACTAGCGGGGGTGAGACCCAGTACTTC. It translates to CASGPTSGGETQYF.

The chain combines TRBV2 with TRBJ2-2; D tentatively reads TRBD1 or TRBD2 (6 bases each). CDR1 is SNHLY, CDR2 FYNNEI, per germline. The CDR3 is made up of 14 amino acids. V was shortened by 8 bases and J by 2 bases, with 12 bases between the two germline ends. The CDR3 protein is CASRAGQNTGELFF. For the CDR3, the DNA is TGTGCCAGCCGTGCGGGACAAAACACCGGGGAGCTGTTTTTT.

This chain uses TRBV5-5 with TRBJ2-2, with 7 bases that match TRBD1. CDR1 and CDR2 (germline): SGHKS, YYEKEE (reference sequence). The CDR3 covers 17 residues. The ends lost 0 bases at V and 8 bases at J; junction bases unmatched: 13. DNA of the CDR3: TGTGCCAGCAGCTTGGGACTCATACAGGGGAGTTTGGGGGAGCTGTTTTTT. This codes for CASSLGLIQGSLGELFF. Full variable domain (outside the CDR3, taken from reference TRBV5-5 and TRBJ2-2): DAGVTQSPTHLIKTRGQQVTLRCSPISGHKSVSWYQQVLGQGPQFIFQYYEKEERGRGNFPDRFSARQFPNYSSELNVNALLLGDSALYLCASSLGLIQGSLGELFFGEGSRLTVL.

The CDR3 spells CASSLTPAKNIQYF. DNA of the CDR3: TGTGCCAGCAGCTTAACTCCAGCCAAAAACATTCAGTACTTC. The chain recombines TRBV11-2 with TRBJ2-4; no definite D call. The length of the CDR3 is 14 residues. The V gene lost 2 bases and the J gene lost 0 bases, with 5 bases spanning the gap. Germline loops: CDR1 SGHAT, CDR2 FQNNGV. The variable domain in full, completed from reference TRBV11-2 and TRBJ2-4, reads EAGVAQSPRYKIIEKRQSVAFWCNPISGHATLYWYQQILGQGPKLLIQFQNNGVVDDSQLPKDRFSAERLKGVDSTLKIQPAKLEDSAVYLCASSLTPAKNIQYFGAGTRLSVL.

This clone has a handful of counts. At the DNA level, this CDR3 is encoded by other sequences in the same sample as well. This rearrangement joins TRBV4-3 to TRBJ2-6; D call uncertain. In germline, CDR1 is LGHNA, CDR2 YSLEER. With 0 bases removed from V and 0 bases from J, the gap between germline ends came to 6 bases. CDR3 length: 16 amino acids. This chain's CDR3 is CASSQEPGSGANVLTF. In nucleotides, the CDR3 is TGCGCCAGCAGCCAAGAACCGGGCTCTGGGGCCAACGTCCTGACTTTC.

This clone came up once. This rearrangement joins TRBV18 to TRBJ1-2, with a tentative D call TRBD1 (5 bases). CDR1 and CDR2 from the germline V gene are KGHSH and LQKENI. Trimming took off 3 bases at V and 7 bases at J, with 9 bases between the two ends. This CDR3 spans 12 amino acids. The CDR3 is CASSPGGGGYTF. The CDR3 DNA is TGTGCCAGCTCACCTGGGGGTGGTGGCTACACCTTC.

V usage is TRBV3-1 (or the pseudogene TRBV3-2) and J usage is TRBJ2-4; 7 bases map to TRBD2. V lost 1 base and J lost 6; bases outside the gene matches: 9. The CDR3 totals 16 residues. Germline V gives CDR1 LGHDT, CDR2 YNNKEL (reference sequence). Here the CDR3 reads CASSQGSGVLGNIQYF. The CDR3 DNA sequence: TGTGCCAGCAGCCAAGGGAGCGGGGTTTTGGGAAACATTCAGTACTTC.

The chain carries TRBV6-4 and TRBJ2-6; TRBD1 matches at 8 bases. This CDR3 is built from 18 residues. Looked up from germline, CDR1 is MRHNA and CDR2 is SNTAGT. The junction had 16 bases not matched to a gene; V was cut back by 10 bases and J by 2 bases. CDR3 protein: CATQDRVVLFAGANVLTF. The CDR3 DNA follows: TGTGCCACGCAGGACAGGGTAGTCCTGTTCGCTGGGGCCAACGTCCTGACTTTC.

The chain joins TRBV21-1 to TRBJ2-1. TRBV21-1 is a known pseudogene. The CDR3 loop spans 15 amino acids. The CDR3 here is CASSKEAVSYNEQFF. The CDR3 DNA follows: TGTGCCAGCAGCAAAGAGGCCGTCTCCTACAATGAGCAGTTCTTC.

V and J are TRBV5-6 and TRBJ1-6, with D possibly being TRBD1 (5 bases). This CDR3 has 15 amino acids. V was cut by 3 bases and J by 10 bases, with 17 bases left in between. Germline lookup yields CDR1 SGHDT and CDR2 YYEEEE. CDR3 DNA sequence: TGTGCCAGCAGCTACGGGGCCGGGGGTTACTCACCCCTCCACTTT. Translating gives CASSYGAGGYSPLHF.

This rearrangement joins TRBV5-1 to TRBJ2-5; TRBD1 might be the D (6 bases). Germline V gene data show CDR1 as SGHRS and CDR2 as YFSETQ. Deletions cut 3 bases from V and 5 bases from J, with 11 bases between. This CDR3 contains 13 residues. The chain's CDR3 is CASSSGQFETQYF. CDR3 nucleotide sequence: TGCGCCAGCAGCTCCGGACAGTTTGAGACCCAGTACTTC. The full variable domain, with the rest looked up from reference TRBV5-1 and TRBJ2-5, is KAGVTQTPRYLIKTRGQQVTLSCSPISGHRSVSWYQQTPGQGLQFLFEYFSETQRNKGNFPGRFSGRQFSNSRSEMNVSTLELGDSALYLCASSSGQFETQYFGPGTRLLVL.

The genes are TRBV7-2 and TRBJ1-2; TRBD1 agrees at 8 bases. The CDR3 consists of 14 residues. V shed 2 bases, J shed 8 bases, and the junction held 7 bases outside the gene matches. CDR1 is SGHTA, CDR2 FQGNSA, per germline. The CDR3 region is CASSLQGALWGYTF. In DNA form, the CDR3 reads TGTGCCAGCAGCTTACAGGGGGCATTATGGGGCTACACCTTC.

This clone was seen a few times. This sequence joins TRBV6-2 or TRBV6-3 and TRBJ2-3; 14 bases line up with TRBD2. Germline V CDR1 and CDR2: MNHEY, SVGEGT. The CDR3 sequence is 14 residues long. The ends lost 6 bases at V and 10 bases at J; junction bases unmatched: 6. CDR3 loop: CASSLGLAGGSQYF. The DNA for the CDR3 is TGTGCCAGCAGCCTCGGACTAGCGGGGGGCTCGCAGTATTTT.

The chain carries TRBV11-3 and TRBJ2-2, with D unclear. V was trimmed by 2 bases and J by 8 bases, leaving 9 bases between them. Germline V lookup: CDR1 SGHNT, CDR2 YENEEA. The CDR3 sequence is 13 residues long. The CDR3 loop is CASSLRLGGELFF. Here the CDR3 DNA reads TGTGCCAGCAGCTTAAGATTAGGAGGGGAGCTGTTTTTT.

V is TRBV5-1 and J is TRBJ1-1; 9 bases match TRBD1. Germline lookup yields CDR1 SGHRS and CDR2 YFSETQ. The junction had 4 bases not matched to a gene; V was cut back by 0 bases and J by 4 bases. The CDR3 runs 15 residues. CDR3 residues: CASSLGQGGFTEAFF. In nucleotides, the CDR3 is TGCGCCAGCAGCTTGGGACAGGGGGGTTTCACTGAAGCTTTCTTT.

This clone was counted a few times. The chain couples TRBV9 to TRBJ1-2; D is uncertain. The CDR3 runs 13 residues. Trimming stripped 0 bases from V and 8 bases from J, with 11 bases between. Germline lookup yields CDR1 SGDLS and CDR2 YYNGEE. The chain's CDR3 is CASSVDSNDGYTF. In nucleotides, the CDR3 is TGTGCCAGCAGCGTAGACTCCAACGACGGCTACACCTTC.